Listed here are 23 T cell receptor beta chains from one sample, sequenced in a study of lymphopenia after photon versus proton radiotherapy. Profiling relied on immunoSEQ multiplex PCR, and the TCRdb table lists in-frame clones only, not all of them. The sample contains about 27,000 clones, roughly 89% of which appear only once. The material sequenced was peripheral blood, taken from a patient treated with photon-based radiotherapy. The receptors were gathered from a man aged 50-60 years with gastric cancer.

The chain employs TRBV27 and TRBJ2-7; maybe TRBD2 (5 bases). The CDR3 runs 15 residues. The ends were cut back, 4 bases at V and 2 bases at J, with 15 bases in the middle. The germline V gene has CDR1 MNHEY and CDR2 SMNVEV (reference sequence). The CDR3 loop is CASSSLRSGTYEQYF. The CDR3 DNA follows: TGTGCCAGCAGTTCCCTCCGAAGCGGAACCTACGAGCAGTACTTC.

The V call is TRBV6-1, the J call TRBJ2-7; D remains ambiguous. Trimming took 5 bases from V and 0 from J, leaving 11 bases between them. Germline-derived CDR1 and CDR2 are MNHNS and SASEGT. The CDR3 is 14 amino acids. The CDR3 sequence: CASSLTVNSYEQYV. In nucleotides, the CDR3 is TGTGCCAGCAGTTTAACAGTCAACTCCTACGAGCAGTACGTC.

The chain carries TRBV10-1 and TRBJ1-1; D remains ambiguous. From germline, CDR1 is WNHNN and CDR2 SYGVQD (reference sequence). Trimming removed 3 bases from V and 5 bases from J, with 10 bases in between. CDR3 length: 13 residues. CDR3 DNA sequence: TGCGCCAGCAGTGAACGGGGTGATACTGAAGCTTTCTTT. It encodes CASSERGDTEAFF.

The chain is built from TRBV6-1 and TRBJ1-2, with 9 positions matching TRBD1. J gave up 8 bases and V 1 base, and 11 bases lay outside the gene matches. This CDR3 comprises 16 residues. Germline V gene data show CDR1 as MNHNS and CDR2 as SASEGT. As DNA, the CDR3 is TGTGCCAGCAGTGAAGGGGACAGGGTACGGGGAGGCGGCTACACCTTC. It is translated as CASSEGDRVRGGGYTF.

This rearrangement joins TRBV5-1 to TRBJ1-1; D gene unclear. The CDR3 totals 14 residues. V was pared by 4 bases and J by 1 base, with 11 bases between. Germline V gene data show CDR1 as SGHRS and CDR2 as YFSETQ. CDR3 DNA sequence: TGCGCCAGCAGCCAACCTCTGTCGAACACTGAAGCTTTCTTT. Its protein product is CASSQPLSNTEAFF.

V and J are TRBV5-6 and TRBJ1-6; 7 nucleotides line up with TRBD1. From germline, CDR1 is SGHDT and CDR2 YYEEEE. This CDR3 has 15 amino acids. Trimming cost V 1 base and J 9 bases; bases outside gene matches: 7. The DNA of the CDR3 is TGTGCCAGCAGCTTGTCGTCAGGGGGATTTTCACCCCTCCACTTT. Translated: CASSLSSGGFSPLHF.

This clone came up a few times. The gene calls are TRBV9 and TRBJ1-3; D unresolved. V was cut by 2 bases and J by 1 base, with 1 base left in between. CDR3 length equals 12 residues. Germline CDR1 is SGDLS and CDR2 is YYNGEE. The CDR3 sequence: CASSVSGNTIYF. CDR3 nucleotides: TGTGCCAGCAGCGTGTCTGGAAACACCATATATTTT.

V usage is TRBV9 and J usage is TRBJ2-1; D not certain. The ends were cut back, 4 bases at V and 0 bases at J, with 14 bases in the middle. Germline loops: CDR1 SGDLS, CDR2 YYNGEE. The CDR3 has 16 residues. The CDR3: CASSHLLGRSYNEQFF. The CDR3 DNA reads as TGTGCCAGCAGCCACCTGCTAGGGCGCTCCTACAATGAGCAGTTCTTC.

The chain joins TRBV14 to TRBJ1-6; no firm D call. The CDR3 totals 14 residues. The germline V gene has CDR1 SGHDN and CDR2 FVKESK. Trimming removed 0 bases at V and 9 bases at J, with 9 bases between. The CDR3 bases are TGTGCCAGCAGCCAAGACCGCTCTCGTTCACCCCTCCACTTT. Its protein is CASSQDRSRSPLHF.

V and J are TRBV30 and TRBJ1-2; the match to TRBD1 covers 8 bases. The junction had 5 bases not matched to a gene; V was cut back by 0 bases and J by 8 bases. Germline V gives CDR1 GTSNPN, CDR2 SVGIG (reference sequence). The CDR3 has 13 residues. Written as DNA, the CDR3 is TGTGCCTGGAGTGTTGGAGACAGGGGCGGCTACACCTTC. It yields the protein CAWSVGDRGGYTF.

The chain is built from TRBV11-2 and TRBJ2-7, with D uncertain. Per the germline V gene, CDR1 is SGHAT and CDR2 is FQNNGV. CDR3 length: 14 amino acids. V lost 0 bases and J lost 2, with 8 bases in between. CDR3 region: CASSLDGAAYEQYV. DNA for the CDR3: TGTGCCAGCAGCTTAGACGGCGCCGCCTACGAGCAGTACGTC.

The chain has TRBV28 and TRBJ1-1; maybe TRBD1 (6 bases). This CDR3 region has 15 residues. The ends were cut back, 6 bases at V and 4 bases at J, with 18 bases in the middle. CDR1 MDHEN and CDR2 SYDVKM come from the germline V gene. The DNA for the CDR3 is TGTGCCAGCAGCCCCAAGTATAGGGGGGGCACTGAAGCTTTCTTT. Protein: CASSPKYRGGTEAFF.

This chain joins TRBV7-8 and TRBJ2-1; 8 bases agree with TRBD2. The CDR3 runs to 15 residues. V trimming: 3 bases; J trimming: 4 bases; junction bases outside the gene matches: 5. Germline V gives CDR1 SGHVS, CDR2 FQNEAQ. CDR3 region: CASSFSGGRYNEQFF. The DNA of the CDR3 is TGTGCCAGCAGCTTCAGCGGGGGAAGATACAATGAGCAGTTCTTC.

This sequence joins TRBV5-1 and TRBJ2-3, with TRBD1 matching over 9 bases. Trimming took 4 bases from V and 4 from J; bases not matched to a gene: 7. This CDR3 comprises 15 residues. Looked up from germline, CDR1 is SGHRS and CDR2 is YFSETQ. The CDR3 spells CASSRVGQGADTQYF. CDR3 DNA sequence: TGCGCCAGCAGCAGAGTGGGACAGGGCGCAGATACGCAGTATTTT. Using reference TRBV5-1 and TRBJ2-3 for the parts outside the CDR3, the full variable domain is KAGVTQTPRYLIKTRGQQVTLSCSPISGHRSVSWYQQTPGQGLQFLFEYFSETQRNKGNFPGRFSGRQFSNSRSEMNVSTLELGDSALYLCASSRVGQGADTQYFGPGTRLTVL.

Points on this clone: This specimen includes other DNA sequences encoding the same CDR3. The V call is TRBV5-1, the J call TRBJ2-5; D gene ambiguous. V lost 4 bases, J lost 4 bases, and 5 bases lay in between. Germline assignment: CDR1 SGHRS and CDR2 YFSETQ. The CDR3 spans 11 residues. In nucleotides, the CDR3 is TGCGCCAGCAGCGCAGGAGAGACCCAGTACTTC. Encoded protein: CASSAGETQYF.

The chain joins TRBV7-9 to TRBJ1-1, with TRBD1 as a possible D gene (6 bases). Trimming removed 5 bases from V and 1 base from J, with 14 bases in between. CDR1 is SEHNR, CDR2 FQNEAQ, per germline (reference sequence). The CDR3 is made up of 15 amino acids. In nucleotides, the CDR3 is TGTGCCAGCAGCCAGCCGACAGGAGCGAACACTGAAGCTTTCTTT. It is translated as CASSQPTGANTEAFF.

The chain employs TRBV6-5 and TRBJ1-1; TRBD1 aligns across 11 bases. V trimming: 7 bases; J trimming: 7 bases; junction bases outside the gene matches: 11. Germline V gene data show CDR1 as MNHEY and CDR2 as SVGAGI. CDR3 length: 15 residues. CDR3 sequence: CASKTKGQGAREAFF. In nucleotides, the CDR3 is TGTGCCAGCAAAACAAAAGGACAGGGGGCGCGTGAAGCTTTCTTT.

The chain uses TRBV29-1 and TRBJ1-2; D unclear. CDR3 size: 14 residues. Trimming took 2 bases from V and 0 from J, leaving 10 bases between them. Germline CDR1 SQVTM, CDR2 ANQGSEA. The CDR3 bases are TGCAGCGTTGAACCTCGACCGCCTAACTATGGCTACACCTTC. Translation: CSVEPRPPNYGYTF.

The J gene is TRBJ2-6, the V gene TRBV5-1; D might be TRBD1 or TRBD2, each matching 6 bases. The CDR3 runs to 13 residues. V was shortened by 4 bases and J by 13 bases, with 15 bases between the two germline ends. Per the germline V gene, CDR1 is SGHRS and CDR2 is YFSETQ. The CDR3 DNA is TGCGCCAGCAGCGGAGGGGGGCGACTTGTCCTGACTTTC. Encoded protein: CASSGGGRLVLTF.

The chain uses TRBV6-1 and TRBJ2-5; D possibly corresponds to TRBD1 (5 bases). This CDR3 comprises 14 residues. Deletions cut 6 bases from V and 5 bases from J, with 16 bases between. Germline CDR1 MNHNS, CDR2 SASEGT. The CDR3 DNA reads TGTGCCAGCAGCCCGACCTGGGGCTTCGAGACCCAGTACTTC. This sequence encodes CASSPTWGFETQYF.

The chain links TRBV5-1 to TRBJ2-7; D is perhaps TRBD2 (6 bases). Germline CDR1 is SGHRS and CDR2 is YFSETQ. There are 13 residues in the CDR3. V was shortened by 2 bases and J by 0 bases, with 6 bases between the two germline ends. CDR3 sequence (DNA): TGCGCCAGCAGCTTCGGGAGCTCCTACGAGCAGTACTTC. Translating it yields CASSFGSSYEQYF.

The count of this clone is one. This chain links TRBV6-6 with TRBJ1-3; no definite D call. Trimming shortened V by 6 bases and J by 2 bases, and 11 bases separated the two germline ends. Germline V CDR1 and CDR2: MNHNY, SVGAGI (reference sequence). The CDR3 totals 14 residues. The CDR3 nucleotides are TGTGCCAGCAGCCTACAAGACACTGGAAACACCATATATTTT. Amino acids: CASSLQDTGNTIYF.

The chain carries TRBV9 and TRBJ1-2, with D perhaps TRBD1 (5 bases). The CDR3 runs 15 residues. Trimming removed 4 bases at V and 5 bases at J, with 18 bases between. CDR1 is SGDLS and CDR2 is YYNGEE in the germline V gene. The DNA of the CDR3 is TGTGCCAGCAGCTCCCACTTAGACAGATTTTATGGCTACACCTTC. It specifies CASSSHLDRFYGYTF. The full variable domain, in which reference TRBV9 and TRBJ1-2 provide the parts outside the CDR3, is DSGVTQTPKHLITATGQRVTLRCSPRSGDLSVYWYQQSLDQGLQFLIQYYNGEERAKGNILERFSAQQFPDLHSELNLSSLELGDSALYFCASSSHLDRFYGYTFGSGTRLTVV.